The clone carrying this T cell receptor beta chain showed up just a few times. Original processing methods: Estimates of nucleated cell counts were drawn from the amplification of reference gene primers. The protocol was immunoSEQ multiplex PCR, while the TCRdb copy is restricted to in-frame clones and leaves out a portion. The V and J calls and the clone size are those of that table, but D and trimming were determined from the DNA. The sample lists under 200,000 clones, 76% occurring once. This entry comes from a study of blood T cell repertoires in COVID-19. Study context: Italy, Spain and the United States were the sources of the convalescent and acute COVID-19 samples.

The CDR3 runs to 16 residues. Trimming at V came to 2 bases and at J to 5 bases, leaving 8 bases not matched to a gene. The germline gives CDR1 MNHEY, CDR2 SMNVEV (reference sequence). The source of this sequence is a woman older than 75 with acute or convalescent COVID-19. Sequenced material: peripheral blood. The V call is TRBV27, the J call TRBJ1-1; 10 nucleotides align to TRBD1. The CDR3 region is CASSLRRDRGLTEAFF. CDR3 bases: TGTGCCAGCAGTTTACGTCGGGACAGGGGTTTGACTGAAGCTTTCTTT.